A selection of T cell receptor beta chains follows, all from one sample in a study of a mutant IDH1 vaccine in newly diagnosed glioma. Antigen specificity for these receptors is unknown. Profiling relied on immunoSEQ multiplex PCR, and the TCRdb table lists in-frame clones only, not all of them. The data show tens of thousands of clones, with roughly 61% seen just once and 4% to 5.5% held by the top ten. The specimen was peripheral blood mononuclear cells (PBMCs), collected from a glioma patient whose treatment included an IDH1 peptide vaccine. The receptors derive from a man in his forties with glioma. Some clones in this sample may be carry-over from other donors' samples. The CDR3 runs from the conserved cysteine through the conserved F or W. D genes are given only for firm matches. A row's size may be missing; if present it is once, few, many or a size class.

TRBV2	TRBJ2-7	.	.	TGTGCCAGCAGCCCTACGGGGGGACAGGTTGGCTACGAGCAGTACTTC	CASSPTGGQVGYEQYF
TRBV2	TRBJ2-1	.	.	TGTGCCAGCTCGGGGTCGGCTAACAATGAGCAGTTCTTC	CASSGSANNEQFF
TRBV18	TRBJ2-7	once	TRBD1	TGTGCCAGCTCACCGACTGGGACAGGGGTCGAGCAGTACTTC	CASSPTGTGVEQYF
TRBV5-1	TRBJ2-4	.	.	TGCGCCAGCAGCTTGGGGGCAAGCCTAAACATTCAGTACTTC	CASSLGASLNIQYF
TRBV4-2	TRBJ1-2	many	TRBD1	TGTGCCAGCAGCCAACTGGACAGGGAAGATGGCTACACCTTC	CASSQLDREDGYTF
TRBV12-5	TRBJ1-3	.	.	TGTGCTAGTGGTTTGGAATTAACTGGAAACACCATATATTTT	CASGLELTGNTIYF
TRBV14	TRBJ2-1	.	TRBD2	TGTGCCAGCAGCCAAGACGTGGGCGGGGGGCCGTGGGATGAGCAGTTCTTC	CASSQDVGGGPWDEQFF
TRBV18	TRBJ1-2	.	.	TGTGCCAGCTCACCAGACGTCGGGTCCTATGGCTACACCTTC	CASSPDVGSYGYTF
TRBV7-2	TRBJ2-5	.	.	TGTGCCAGCAGATGGACGGGACAACACCAAGAGACCCAGTACTTC	CASRWTGQHQETQYF
TRBV6-6	TRBJ2-1	.	.	TGTGCCAGCAGTTACTCGATTCAGGGAAATGAGCAGTTCTTC	CASSYSIQGNEQFF
TRBV30	TRBJ1-3	.	.	TGTGCCTGGACCTCCTCTGGAAACACCATATATTTT	CAWTSSGNTIYF
TRBV6-5	TRBJ2-4	.	.	TGTGCCAGCAGTTTCCGCCCAGGGCCTGGGAACGACATTCAGTACTTC	CASSFRPGPGNDIQYF
TRBV5-4	TRBJ2-2	many	TRBD2	TGTGCCAGCAGCGAAGGACTAGCGGGGGCGAACACCGGGGAGCTGTTTTTT	CASSEGLAGANTGELFF
TRBV6-6	TRBJ2-1	.	.	TGTGCCAGCAGACCCGAAGGGTCCTACAATGAGCAGTTCTTC	CASRPEGSYNEQFF
TRBV15	TRBJ2-2	few	.	TGTGCCACCAGCCCCCCTCCCCTGGCCGGGGAGCTGTTTTTT	CATSPPPLAGELFF
TRBV2	TRBJ1-1	.	.	TGTGCCAGCAGTGGTCAGGGGACACAGGCTGAAGCTTTCTTT	CASSGQGTQAEAFF
TRBV6-5	TRBJ1-1	.	.	TGTGCCAGTTTGCGGGGGGGAACTGAAGCTTTCTTT	CASLRGGTEAFF
TRBV19	TRBJ1-5	few	TRBD1	TGTGCCAGTAGTTACAGGGGAAAACAGCCCCAGCATTTT	CASSYRGKQPQHF
TRBV4-3	TRBJ1-2	.	TRBD1	TGCGCCAGCAGCCAGGAGACAGGGGGGAACTATGGCTACACCTTC	CASSQETGGNYGYTF
TRBV7-9	TRBJ2-2	once	TRBD1	TGTGCCAGCCCCGTGAGGGGGCGCACCGGGGAGCTGTTTTTT	CASPVRGRTGELFF
TRBV7-9	TRBJ2-3	.	TRBD1	TGTGCCAGCAGCCCGGGACAGAAGGTAGCAGATACGCAGTATTTT	CASSPGQKVADTQYF
TRBV7-9	TRBJ1-6	few	TRBD1	TGTGCCAGCAGCTACCAACAGGGGTCCCTCCACTTT	CASSYQQGSLHF
TRBV19	TRBJ1-2	.	.	TGTGCCAGTAGTATCCAGGGTGGTGGCTACACCTTC	CASSIQGGGYTF
TRBV2	TRBJ2-7	.	.	TGTGCCAGCAGTGCGGTCAACTCCTACGAGCAGTACTTC	CASSAVNSYEQYF
TRBV5-1	TRBJ1-1	.	.	TGCGCCAGCAGCTTGGGCCACAGGGATCTGAAGAACACTGAAGCTTTCTTT	CASSLGHRDLKNTEAFF
TRBV18	TRBJ1-2	.	TRBD1	TGTGCCAGCTCACAACAGGACAGGGACTATGGCTACACCTTC	CASSQQDRDYGYTF
TRBV5-6	TRBJ1-5	.	.	TGTGCCAGCAGCGTGGACCTCAATCAGCCCCAGCATTTT	CASSVDLNQPQHF
TRBV7-8	TRBJ2-7	.	.	TGTGCCAGCAGCGGGGTAGGGACACCCTACGAGCAGTACTTC	CASSGVGTPYEQYF
TRBV5-6	TRBJ2-1	.	.	TGTGCCAGCAGCTTGGATCGATGGTCGCTAGATCCTGACAATGAGCAGTTCTTC	CASSLDRWSLDPDNEQFF
TRBV10-2	TRBJ1-5	.	.	TGCGCCAGCAGTGCGGCAGCGGAGCAGCCCCAGCATTTT	CASSAAAEQPQHF
TRBV19	TRBJ1-6	.	TRBD1	TGTGCCAGTAACCCGGGACAGGGGGCCATGTCACCCCTCCACTTT	CASNPGQGAMSPLHF
TRBV7-9	TRBJ2-1	.	TRBD2	TGTGCCAGCAGCGGGACTAGCGGGGAAAAGATCTCCTACAATGAGCAGTTCTTC	CASSGTSGEKISYNEQFF
TRBV6-6	TRBJ2-7	.	TRBD1	TGTGCCAGCACCCAAAGGGGGACAGGGAGCTACGAGCAGTACTTC	CASTQRGTGSYEQYF
TRBV18	TRBJ1-4	.	.	TGTGCCAGCTCACGAGCAACTAATGAAAAACTGTTTTTT	CASSRATNEKLFF
TRBV29-1	TRBJ1-1	.	.	TGCAGCGCAAATCGGGGTCCGAACACTGAAGCTTTCTTT	CSANRGPNTEAFF
TRBV2	TRBJ2-5	.	.	TGTGCCAGCAGTGAAAGGTACAGCACCCAAGAGACCCAGTACTTC	CASSERYSTQETQYF
TRBV18	TRBJ1-1	.	TRBD1	TGTGCCAGCTCACCCGGACAGGGGGACCTGAACACTGAAGCTTTCTTT	CASSPGQGDLNTEAFF
TRBV15	TRBJ1-6	.	.	TGTGCCACCAGCAGAGACCTTTATCCTGGCAGTAATTCACCCCTCCACTTT	CATSRDLYPGSNSPLHF
TRBV19	TRBJ2-7	.	.	TGTGCCAGTAGTATAGCGGCGGGGGCGGACGAGCAGTACTTC	CASSIAAGADEQYF
TRBV19	TRBJ1-3	.	.	TGTGCCAGTGGTGATTGGGACACCATATATTTT	CASGDWDTIYF
TRBV9	TRBJ2-1	.	TRBD2	TGTGCCAGCAGCCCGGCCCCACTAGCGGGGGGGCGTAATGAGCAGTTCTTC	CASSPAPLAGGRNEQFF
TRBV18	TRBJ1-4	.	.	TGTGCCAGCTCACCACGAGCGGAAAATGAAAAACTGTTTTTT	CASSPRAENEKLFF
TRBV5-6	TRBJ1-2	.	TRBD1	TGTGCCAGCAGCCAGCCTCGGCGACAGGGTCGTGGCTATGGCTACACCTTC	CASSQPRRQGRGYGYTF
TRBV5-6	TRBJ2-1	few	TRBD2	TGTGCCAGCGGGAGGGACGGCTCCTACAATGAGCAGTTCTTC	CASGRDGSYNEQFF
TRBV29-1	TRBJ2-4	.	TRBD1	TGCAGCGTGGCGTCGGGACAGGAAAACATTCAGTACTTC	CSVASGQENIQYF
TRBV5-4	TRBJ2-3	.	.	TGTGCCAGCACGGGGAGCACAGATACGCAGTATTTT	CASTGSTDTQYF
TRBV6-6	TRBJ1-3	.	.	TGTGCCAGCAGCGTCGCGGGGATGACAAACACCATATATTTT	CASSVAGMTNTIYF
TRBV19	TRBJ1-2	.	.	TGTGCCAGTAGTATTCCCGTTCAGGGACTCTATGGCTACACCTTC	CASSIPVQGLYGYTF
TRBV11-2	TRBJ2-7	few	TRBD2	TGTGCCAGCAGCCGCCTTCGGGGGGGCAGCTCCTACGAGCAGTACTTC	CASSRLRGGSSYEQYF
TRBV20-1	TRBJ2-3	.	TRBD2	TGCAGTGTGGGAGGGGATACGCAGTATTTT	CSVGGDTQYF